Below, 32 T cell receptor beta chains from the same sample are listed, as sequenced in a study of blood T cell repertoires in COVID-19. Here immunoSEQ multiplex PCR was the method, and the copy in TCRdb shows in-frame clones only, minus some. Of around 340,000 clones in the sample, 65% to 85% are singletons; the top ten hold around 3%. The sequencing sample was made of peripheral blood. Receptor source: a man in his thirties or forties with active or convalescent COVID-19.

With respect to this clone: The sample holds other DNA sequences that translate to the same CDR3. The chain joins TRBV7-2 to TRBJ2-3; TRBD1 matches 8 bases. Losses at the gene ends were 1 base for V and 5 bases for J; bases not matched to a gene: 2. The CDR3 loop spans 14 amino acids. The germline gives CDR1 SGHTA, CDR2 FQGNSA. The CDR3 is CASSLVQGGDTQYF. The CDR3 DNA reads TGTGCCAGCAGCTTAGTACAGGGGGGAGATACGCAGTATTTT.

This sequence joins TRBV25-1 and TRBJ2-1, with D maybe TRBD2 (7 bases). CDR1 and CDR2 from the germline V gene are MGHDK and SYGVNS. Deletions cut 8 bases from V and 7 bases from J, with 18 bases between. This CDR3 has 14 amino acids. The CDR3 spells CASGRRGRENEQFF. In DNA form, the CDR3 reads TGTGCCAGCGGCCGGAGGGGGAGGGAGAATGAGCAGTTCTTC.

In DNA form, the CDR3 reads TGTGCCAGCGGTGGGGCAGGCGCCGCCCAGCCCCAGCATTTT. Amino acid sequence: CASGGAGAAQPQHF. J is TRBJ1-5 and V is TRBV27; tentative D call: TRBD1 (5 bases). There are 14 residues in the CDR3. Trimming pared 8 bases from V and 7 bases from J, leaving 18 bases between. In germline, CDR1 is MNHEY, CDR2 SMNVEV (reference sequence).

This chain uses TRBV6-5 with TRBJ2-3; no clear D gene. The germline V and J ends were trimmed by 7 bases and 8 bases, with 13 bases remaining between them. This CDR3 region has 12 residues. Germline lookup yields CDR1 MNHEY and CDR2 SVGAGI. CDR3 sequence: CASTGFLGTQYF. For the CDR3, the DNA is TGTGCCAGCACCGGTTTTCTCGGTACGCAGTATTTT.

The V gene is TRBV6-5, the J gene TRBJ2-7, with 8 bases fitting TRBD1. The J segment lost 5 bases and the V segment lost 6 bases, leaving 12 bases of the junction unmatched. Germline V lookup: CDR1 MNHEY, CDR2 SVGAGI. The CDR3 is made up of 15 amino acids. The CDR3 nucleotides are TGTGCCAGCAGACCATTCCGGGACAGGTCCAACGAGCAGTACTTC. Protein sequence: CASRPFRDRSNEQYF.

The rearrangement uses TRBV20-1 and TRBJ2-4, with TRBD2 matching 14 bases. Unmatched junction bases numbered 5, after V lost 3 bases and J lost 4 bases. Germline V CDR1 and CDR2: DFQATT, SNEGSKA (reference sequence). The CDR3 sequence is 16 residues long. The CDR3 DNA reads TGCAGTGCTAGTGGACTAGCGGGAGGAGGTAAAAACATTCAGTACTTC. It translates to CSASGLAGGGKNIQYF.

The CDR3 is CASSETGYGQPQHF. CDR3 in DNA: TGTGCCAGCAGTGAGACAGGGTATGGTCAGCCCCAGCATTTT. The V call is TRBV6-1, the J call TRBJ1-5; 7 bases align to TRBD1. The V gene's germline CDR1 is MNHNS and CDR2 SASEGT. The trim removed 3 bases at V and 6 bases at J, leaving 5 bases unmatched. The CDR3 covers 14 residues.

The chain links TRBV25-1 to TRBJ1-4, with 7 bases lining up with TRBD1. Germline V gives CDR1 MGHDK, CDR2 SYGVNS. Unmatched junction bases numbered 4, after V lost 11 bases and J lost 4 bases. CDR3 size: 12 residues. DNA of the CDR3: TGTGCCTGTGGGACAGATAATGAAAAACTGTTTTTT. Its protein product is CACGTDNEKLFF.

This clone was observed a few times. The chain couples TRBV11-2 to TRBJ2-7, with a weak D call TRBD2 (5 bases). Between the trimmed V and J ends, which lost 2 bases and 0 bases, there was a span of 14 bases. This CDR3 contains 16 residues. From germline, CDR1 is SGHAT and CDR2 FQNNGV. CDR3 residues: CASSLPRGSVSYEQYF. CDR3 DNA: TGTGCCAGCAGCTTACCCCGCGGTAGCGTCTCCTACGAGCAGTACTTC.

The rearrangement links TRBV10-3 to TRBJ1-2; 8 bases fit TRBD1. Germline V gene lookup returns CDR1 ENHRY and CDR2 SYGVKD. This CDR3 comprises 16 residues. V dropped 0 bases and J dropped 7; count of bases not matched to a gene: 10. The CDR3 here is CAISESTRQGSGGYTF. Written as DNA, the CDR3 is TGTGCCATCAGTGAGTCGACGAGACAGGGGAGCGGTGGCTACACCTTC.

This clone has just a few counts. A much larger clone lies a single base off, so this may be a read error. This rearrangement joins TRBV11-3 to TRBJ2-1; 10 bases map to TRBD2. V dropped 3 bases and J dropped 2; count of bases not matched to a gene: 1. This CDR3 comprises 15 residues. Germline V gene lookup returns CDR1 SGHNT and CDR2 YENEEA. CDR3 DNA sequence: TGTGCCAGCAGCTTTAGCGGGGGGACCTACAATGAGCAGTTCTTC. As protein: CASSFSGGTYNEQFF.

This chain joins TRBV24-1 and TRBJ2-1; 13 nucleotides align to TRBD2. The germline V gene has CDR1 KGHDR and CDR2 SFDVKD. CDR3 length equals 16 residues. The V gene end was trimmed by 2 bases and the J gene end by 4 bases; junction bases not matched to a gene: 1. The CDR3 here is CATSDWTSGGYNEQFF. The CDR3, as DNA: TGTGCCACCAGTGATTGGACTAGCGGGGGATACAATGAGCAGTTCTTC.

This chain joins TRBV6-1 and TRBJ1-6; maybe TRBD1 (6 bases). The CDR3 totals 14 residues. Trimming took 8 bases from V and 9 from J, leaving 17 bases between them. Germline V gene sequence: CDR1 MNHNS, CDR2 SASEGT. CDR3 in DNA: TGTGCCAGCGGGCGGGGGCCCGCGTCTTCACCCCTCCACTTT. This translates into CASGRGPASSPLHF.

This clone appeared once. This chain links TRBV5-4 with TRBJ1-1; 7 bases map to TRBD1. Per germline, CDR1 SGHNT and CDR2 YYREEE (reference sequence). This CDR3 spans 13 amino acids. V shed 4 bases and J 5 bases; nucleotides not matched to a gene: 5. For the CDR3, the DNA is TGTGCCAGCAGCGATAACAGGGGAACTGAAGCTTTCTTT. As protein: CASSDNRGTEAFF.

The V and J genes are TRBV18 and TRBJ2-7; 7 bases match TRBD2. Germline CDR1 reads KGHSH; CDR2 reads LQKENI. The V gene end was trimmed by 0 bases and the J gene end by 6 bases; junction bases not matched to a gene: 8. The CDR3 contains 15 residues. CDR3 nucleotides: TGTGCCAGCTCACCACCCGGCGGAGGACTAGGCGAGCAGTACTTC. This sequence encodes CASSPPGGGLGEQYF.

J is TRBJ2-6 and V is TRBV7-3; D not certain. This CDR3 region has 17 residues. Between the trimmed V and J ends, which lost 2 bases and 0 bases, there was a span of 11 bases. Germline values: CDR1 SGHTA, CDR2 FQGTGA. CDR3 loop: CASSLVAGSSGANVLTF. Here the CDR3 DNA reads TGTGCCAGCAGCTTAGTAGCCGGCAGCTCTGGGGCCAACGTCCTGACTTTC.

J is TRBJ2-3 and V is TRBV28, with 13 bases lining up with TRBD2. The V gene's germline CDR1 is MDHEN and CDR2 SYDVKM. With 5 bases clipped from V and 3 bases from J, the junction kept 14 bases outside the gene matches. This CDR3 spans 19 amino acids. The CDR3: CASSVGLAGVGSWTDTQYF. The CDR3 coding sequence is TGTGCCAGCAGTGTCGGACTAGCGGGAGTCGGTAGTTGGACAGATACGCAGTATTTT. The variable domain in full, completed from reference TRBV28 and TRBJ2-3, reads DVKVTQSSRYLVKRTGEKVFLECVQDMDHENMFWYRQDPGLGLRLIYFSYDVKMKEKGDIPEGYSVSREKKERFSLILESASTNQTSMYLCASSVGLAGVGSWTDTQYFGPGTRLTVL.

The chain joins TRBV6-1 to TRBJ1-2; D uncertain. Germline V gene data show CDR1 as MNHNS and CDR2 as SASEGT. The CDR3 is 15 amino acids. With 2 bases removed from V and 5 bases from J, the gap between germline ends came to 15 bases. In nucleotides, the CDR3 is TGTGCCAGCAGTGAACGGCCAGGTGCTTGGTATGGCTACACCTTC. Its translation: CASSERPGAWYGYTF.

The chain is built from TRBV3-1 (or the pseudogene TRBV3-2) and TRBJ2-7; D is perhaps TRBD2 (5 bases). The CDR3 length is 15 residues. Germline CDR1 is LGHDT and CDR2 is YNNKEL (reference sequence). Trimming took off 2 bases at V and 2 bases at J, with 13 bases between the two ends. CDR3 nucleotides: TGTGCCAGCAGCCAACCGGACTCGGCCCCCTACGAGCAGTACTTC. Amino acids: CASSQPDSAPYEQYF.

J is TRBJ2-1 and V is TRBV24-1, with 8 positions matching TRBD2. This CDR3 region has 14 residues. Germline V CDR1 and CDR2: KGHDR, SFDVKD. The junction had 5 bases not matched to a gene; V was cut back by 4 bases and J by 7 bases. CDR3 amino acids: CATSEPGLANEQFF. For the CDR3, the DNA is TGTGCCACCAGTGAACCTGGACTAGCTAATGAGCAGTTCTTC.

Only a few counts were recorded for this clone. CDR3 loop: CASSLIWGRNEAFF. CDR3 coding DNA: TGTGCCAGCAGCTTAATCTGGGGGCGAAATGAAGCTTTCTTT. The chain carries TRBV11-2 and TRBJ1-1; tentatively, D is TRBD1 (6 bases). Trimming left V 2 bases short and J 7 bases short, with 14 bases between. Germline V lookup: CDR1 SGHAT, CDR2 FQNNGV. The CDR3 is 14 amino acids.

The CDR3 loop reads CSASVGGPYNEQFF. CDR3 nucleotide sequence: TGCAGCGCCTCTGTGGGGGGGCCCTACAATGAGCAGTTCTTC. V gene TRBV29-1 combines with J gene TRBJ2-1; tentative D call: TRBD2 (7 bases). There are 14 residues in the CDR3. Germline-derived CDR1 and CDR2 are SQVTM and ANQGSEA. V lost 7 bases, J lost 2 bases, and 15 bases lay in between.

This chain connects TRBV4-3 to TRBJ1-2; D perhaps matches TRBD1 (5 bases). This CDR3 has 15 amino acids. V shed 3 bases and J shed 6 bases, with 17 bases lying between them. CDR1 and CDR2 (germline): LGHNA, YSLEER. The DNA for the CDR3 is TGCGCCAGCAGCCAGACTGCAGGGCCCTCCGATGGCTACACCTTC. Translating it yields CASSQTAGPSDGYTF.

The chain couples TRBV5-1 to TRBJ2-5; 9 bases are shared with TRBD2. V shed 4 bases, J shed 2 bases, and the junction held 9 bases outside the gene matches. CDR1 and CDR2 (germline): SGHRS, YFSETQ. There are 16 residues in the CDR3. Here the CDR3 reads CASSPAGGLAQETQYF. The CDR3 coding sequence is TGCGCCAGCAGCCCAGCAGGTGGACTAGCGCAAGAGACCCAGTACTTC.

This clone was seen repeatedly, ten times or more. The chain links TRBV29-1 to TRBJ1-3; 10 nucleotides line up with TRBD1. The CDR3 extends over 14 amino acids. Germline lookup yields CDR1 SQVTM and CDR2 ANQGSEA. V trimming: 7 bases; J trimming: 3 bases; junction bases outside the gene matches: 6. This CDR3 is CSAETGGYGNTIYF. For the CDR3, the DNA is TGCAGCGCAGAGACAGGGGGCTATGGAAACACCATATATTTT.

As DNA, the CDR3 is TGTGCCAGTAGTCTCGATTCACATGATAATCAGCCCCAGCATTTT. Amino acids: CASSLDSHDNQPQHF. The chain joins TRBV19 to TRBJ1-5; no firm D call. There are 15 residues in the CDR3. Between the trimmed V and J ends, which lost 5 bases and 4 bases, there was a span of 15 bases. The V gene's germline CDR1 is LNHDA and CDR2 SQIVND (reference sequence).

This chain links TRBV12-5 with TRBJ2-2; 8 bases line up with TRBD1. This CDR3 region has 19 residues. In germline, CDR1 is LGHNT, CDR2 FRNRAP. Unmatched junction bases numbered 20, after V lost 6 bases and J lost 5 bases. The CDR3 DNA is TGTGCTAGTGGCTGGGGGACCGGACAGGGATTTATAGAGACCGGGGAGCTGTTTTTT. It is translated as CASGWGTGQGFIETGELFF.

The V gene is TRBV9, the J gene TRBJ1-2; no clear D. The germline gives CDR1 SGDLS, CDR2 YYNGEE. CDR3 length: 15 amino acids. Trimming stripped 4 bases from V and 5 bases from J, with 18 bases between. CDR3 sequence reads: CASSPGVWARYGYTF. The CDR3 DNA reads as TGTGCCAGCAGCCCTGGCGTGTGGGCCAGGTATGGCTACACCTTC.

The chain couples TRBV29-1 to TRBJ1-1; D is possibly TRBD1 (6 bases). The CDR3 runs 13 residues. The germline V gene has CDR1 SQVTM and CDR2 ANQGSEA. With 6 bases removed from V and 1 base from J, the gap between germline ends came to 12 bases. The CDR3 DNA reads as TGCAGCGTCTTTAAGGGACAGAACACTGAAGCTTTCTTT. The encoded protein is CSVFKGQNTEAFF.

This clone was seen at least ten times. This chain links TRBV4-3 with TRBJ2-7; a weak D match, TRBD2 (7 bases). The CDR3 is 16 residues long. V was shortened by 0 bases and J by 4 bases, with 16 bases between the two germline ends. CDR1 is LGHNA, CDR2 YSLEER, per germline. The CDR3 DNA reads TGCGCCAGCAGCCAAGATGCGCGGGGGCGGGGATACGAGCAGTACTTC. This encodes CASSQDARGRGYEQYF.

This clone was seen a few times. V gene TRBV19 combines with J gene TRBJ1-1, with 7 bases that match TRBD1. CDR1 LNHDA and CDR2 SQIVND come from the germline V gene (reference sequence). This CDR3 has 15 amino acids. The V gene end was trimmed by 7 bases and the J gene end by 0 bases; junction bases not matched to a gene: 8. The CDR3 nucleotides are TGTGCCAGTAAAGTGGGGACAGTCATGAACACTGAAGCTTTCTTT. Its protein is CASKVGTVMNTEAFF.

V and J are TRBV9 and TRBJ2-7; TRBD1 agrees at 7 bases. This CDR3 is 14 amino acids long. Germline V gene lookup returns CDR1 SGDLS and CDR2 YYNGEE. V shed 3 bases and J 2 bases; nucleotides not matched to a gene: 5. The CDR3 coding sequence is TGTGCCAGCAGCGCCCGGGACAGCACCTACGAGCAGTACTTC. Protein product: CASSARDSTYEQYF.